This T cell receptor (beta chain) appears in the sequencing data of a study of blood T cell repertoires in COVID-19. Study details: From the United States, Italy and Spain came samples of acute and convalescent COVID-19.

Here immunoSEQ multiplex PCR was the method, and the copy in TCRdb shows in-frame clones only, minus some. The sample holds 35,000 to 45,000 clones, 85% to 95% seen once. Seattle patient enrollment occurred during active infection, with longitudinal follow-up thereafter. Germline-derived CDR1 and CDR2 are LNHNV and YYDKDF (reference sequence). Trimming left V 1 base short and J 7 bases short, with 13 bases between. The CDR3 covers 14 residues. The TCR was taken from a man in his fifties or sixties with COVID-19, enrolled during active disease. The rearrangement uses TRBV15 and TRBJ1-2, with a tentative D call TRBD1 (5 bases). Sequenced sample: peripheral blood. The CDR3 sequence: CATSRARGDGGYTF. The CDR3 DNA is TGTGCCACCAGCAGAGCCCGGGGGGACGGTGGCTACACCTTC.